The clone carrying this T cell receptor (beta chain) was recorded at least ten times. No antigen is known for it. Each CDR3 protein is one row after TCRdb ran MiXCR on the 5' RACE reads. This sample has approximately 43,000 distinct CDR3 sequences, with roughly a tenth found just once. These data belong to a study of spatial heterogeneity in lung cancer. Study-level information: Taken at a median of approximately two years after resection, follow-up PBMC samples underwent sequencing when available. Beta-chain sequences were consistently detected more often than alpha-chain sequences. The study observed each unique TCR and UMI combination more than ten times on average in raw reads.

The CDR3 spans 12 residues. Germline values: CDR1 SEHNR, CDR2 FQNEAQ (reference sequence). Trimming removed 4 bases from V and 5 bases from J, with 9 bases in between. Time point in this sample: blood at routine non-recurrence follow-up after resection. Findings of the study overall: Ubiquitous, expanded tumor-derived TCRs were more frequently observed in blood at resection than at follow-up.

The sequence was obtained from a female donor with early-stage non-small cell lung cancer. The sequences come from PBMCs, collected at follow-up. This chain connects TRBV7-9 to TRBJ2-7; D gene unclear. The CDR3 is CASSSRGHEQYF. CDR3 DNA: TGTGCCAGCAGCTCCCGCGGTCACGAGCAGTACTTC.